Each of the 10 T cell receptor beta chains below was sequenced from the same sample in a study of blood T cells in healthy people across ages. Next came a second PCR, run for about 6 to 12 cycles, which used a sample-barcoded 5' primer along with a J-beta primer mix. TCRdb analysed the 5' RACE reads with MiXCR anew, one entry per CDR3 protein. The table shows 450,000 to 700,000 distinct CDR3 sequences, with approximately 30% occurring only once. Material: blood. The receptors come from a woman in her 70s in good health.

V gene TRBV11-2 combines with J gene TRBJ1-4, with 9 positions matching TRBD1. Germline V gene data show CDR1 as SGHAT and CDR2 as FQNNGV. Trimming at V came to 4 bases and at J to 1 base, leaving 4 bases not matched to a gene. This CDR3 contains 16 residues. The CDR3 is CASSYDRGGTNEKLFF. CDR3 DNA: TGTGCCAGCAGCTACGACAGGGGGGGAACTAATGAAAAACTGTTTTTT.

This chain links TRBV6-6 with TRBJ1-5; no firm D call. Germline V CDR1 and CDR2: MNHNY, SVGAGI (reference sequence). Trimming took off 2 bases at V and 7 bases at J, with 6 bases between the two ends. This CDR3 region has 12 residues. The CDR3 protein is CASSYTLQPQHF. CDR3 nucleotide sequence: TGTGCCAGCAGTTACACGTTGCAGCCCCAGCATTTT.

This clonotype was seen only once. The chain has TRBV29-1 and TRBJ2-5; D possibly corresponds to TRBD1 (6 bases). Between the trimmed V and J ends, which lost 2 bases and 5 bases, there was a span of 9 bases. The CDR3 is 12 amino acids. CDR1 is SQVTM and CDR2 is ANQGSEA in the germline V gene. The CDR3 sequence is CSVELRGETQYF. The CDR3 DNA reads TGCAGCGTTGAACTTAGGGGGGAGACCCAGTACTTC.

The rearrangement links TRBV7-2 to TRBJ1-3; D perhaps matches TRBD1 (6 bases). The germline V gene encodes CDR1 SGHTA and CDR2 FQGNSA. The CDR3 extends over 13 amino acids. The ends were cut back, 5 bases at V and 11 bases at J, with 16 bases in the middle. CDR3 amino acids: CASSAHRAKSIYF. CDR3 sequence (DNA): TGTGCCAGCAGCGCCCACAGGGCTAAGTCCATATATTTT.

This clonotype came up a few times. V usage is TRBV18 and J usage is TRBJ2-3; D is perhaps TRBD2 (5 bases). The CDR3 is 15 residues long. V lost 3 bases and J lost 6, with 16 bases in between. Germline-derived CDR1 and CDR2 are KGHSH and LQKENI. CDR3 protein: CASSPNYRRVDTQYF. The CDR3 DNA reads TGTGCCAGCTCACCGAACTATAGGCGGGTCGATACGCAGTATTTT.

In its sample, this clonotype was seen a few times. A read error may account for a junction end that differs from germline. The gene calls are TRBV27 and TRBJ1-3; tentatively, D is TRBD1 (6 bases). Germline CDR1 and CDR2: MNHEY and SMNVEV (reference sequence). The CDR3 sequence is 15 residues long. The CDR3 DNA sequence: TGCGCCAGCAGCCGACAGGAGAGCTCTGGAAACACCATATATTTT. It specifies CASSRQESSGNTIYF.

This clonotype was detected many times. The chain carries TRBV11-3 and TRBJ1-6; D unclear. V dropped 2 bases and J dropped 6 bases, with 11 bases sitting between them. Germline CDR1 is SGHNT and CDR2 is YENEEA. The CDR3 covers 15 residues. The CDR3 region has the DNA TGTGCCAGCAGCTTACTCCGGACTTCTAATTCACCCCTCCACTTT. Its protein product is CASSLLRTSNSPLHF. Using reference TRBV11-3 and TRBJ1-6 for the parts outside the CDR3, the full variable domain is EAGVVQSPRYKIIEKKQPVAFWCNPISGHNTLYWYLQNLGQGPELLIRYENEEAVDDSQLPKDRFSAERLKGVDSTLKIQPAELGDSAVYLCASSLLRTSNSPLHFGNGTRLTVT.

J is TRBJ2-1 and V is TRBV6-4; the match to TRBD2 covers 14 bases. CDR3 size: 17 residues. V gave up 4 bases and J gave up 2 bases; unmatched junction bases: 4. The germline CDR1 and CDR2 sequences are MRHNA and SNTAGT. In nucleotides, the CDR3 is TGTGCCAGCAGTGTCGGACTAGCGGGGGGTCCCTACAATGAGCAGTTCTTC. Translated, it gives CASSVGLAGGPYNEQFF.

The chain has TRBV28 and TRBJ2-7, with 7 bases lining up with TRBD1. Germline CDR1 and CDR2: MDHEN and SYDVKM. V shed 5 bases and J 3 bases; nucleotides not matched to a gene: 19. The CDR3 length is 18 residues. The CDR3 nucleotides read TGTGCCAGCAGTGAACAAGGGGGCCAGGTTAACCCTTTCTACGAGCAGTACTTC. It specifies CASSEQGGQVNPFYEQYF.

This clonotype has more than one count but fewer than ten. The chain combines TRBV12-3 or TRBV12-4 with TRBJ2-3, with D unclear. The V end lost 1 base, the J end lost 2 bases, and 10 bases lay between the germline ends. CDR3 length equals 15 residues. Written as DNA, the CDR3 is TGTGCCAGCAGTTTAGAAGGCAGATTCACAGATACGCAGTATTTT. Residues: CASSLEGRFTDTQYF.